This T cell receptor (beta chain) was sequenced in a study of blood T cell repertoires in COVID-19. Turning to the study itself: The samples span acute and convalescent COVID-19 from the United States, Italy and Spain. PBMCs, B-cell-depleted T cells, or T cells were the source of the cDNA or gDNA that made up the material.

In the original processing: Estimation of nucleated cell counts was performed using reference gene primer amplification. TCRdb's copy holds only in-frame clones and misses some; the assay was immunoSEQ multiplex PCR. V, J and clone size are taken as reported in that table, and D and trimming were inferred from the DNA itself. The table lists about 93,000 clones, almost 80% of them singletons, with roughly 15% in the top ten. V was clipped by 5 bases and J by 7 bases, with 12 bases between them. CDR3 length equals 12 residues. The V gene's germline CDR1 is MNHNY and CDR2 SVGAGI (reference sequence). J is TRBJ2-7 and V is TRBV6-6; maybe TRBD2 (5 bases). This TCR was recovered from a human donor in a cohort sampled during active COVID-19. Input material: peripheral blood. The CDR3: CASSPLTGEQYF. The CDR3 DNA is TGTGCCAGCAGTCCATTAACGGGGGAGCAGTACTTC.